This TCR beta chain was sequenced during a study of blood T cell repertoires in COVID-19. Some clones are missing from TCRdb's copy, which holds only in-frame ones; the method was immunoSEQ multiplex PCR. The sample has about 230,000 clones; approximately 88% are singletons. V dropped 0 bases and J dropped 4; count of bases not matched to a gene: 5. There are 16 residues in the CDR3. Germline V CDR1 and CDR2: PRHDT, FYEKMQ (reference sequence). This clonotype was sampled from a woman aged 25 to 39 who had been exposed to COVID-19. The rearrangement uses TRBV13 and TRBJ1-5; 8 bases match TRBD1. The sample consisted of PBMCs or T cells enriched from blood (not recorded which). CDR3 loop: CASSLGQGARNQPQHF. Here the CDR3 DNA reads TGTGCCAGCAGCTTAGGGCAGGGGGCGCGTAATCAGCCCCAGCATTTT.